Shown below are 32 T cell receptor beta chains from a single sample sequenced in a study of neoadjuvant anti-PD-1 for oral cavity cancer. The method was immunoSEQ multiplex PCR; TCRdb's version includes in-frame clones alone and lacks a portion of them. Of some 15,000 clones listed, less than 85% are singletons. Material: PBMCs, obtained before nivolumab (anti-PD-1) treatment. The receptors stem from a person aged 40 to 85 with oral cavity squamous cell carcinoma.

Here the CDR3 reads CASSRGGPTDTQYF. CDR3 nucleotides: TGTGCCAGCAGTCGGGGAGGGCCGACAGATACGCAGTATTTT. The rearrangement joins TRBV27 to TRBJ2-3; 7 bases fit TRBD2. The germline gives CDR1 MNHEY, CDR2 SMNVEV (reference sequence). The CDR3 totals 14 residues. With 5 bases clipped from V and 3 bases from J, the junction kept 5 bases outside the gene matches.

The chain combines TRBV13 with TRBJ2-3; 9 positions match TRBD2. There are 16 residues in the CDR3. Looked up from germline, CDR1 is PRHDT and CDR2 is FYEKMQ (reference sequence). After removal of 5 bases from V and 4 bases from J, the junction contained 10 bases not matched to a gene. The CDR3 protein is CASSRRRGGGADTQYF. CDR3 nucleotides: TGTGCCAGCAGCCGTCGGCGGGGGGGAGGGGCAGATACGCAGTATTTT.

The DNA for the CDR3 is TGTGCCAGCAGTCACATGCGCCCCGGGCCCCATAGCTCCTACGAGCAGTACTTC. Amino acid sequence: CASSHMRPGPHSSYEQYF. This sequence joins TRBV27 and TRBJ2-7; D is ambiguous. CDR1 and CDR2 from the germline V gene are MNHEY and SMNVEV (reference sequence). This CDR3 has 18 amino acids. Trimming stripped 5 bases from V and 0 bases from J, with 23 bases between.

This chain uses TRBV27 with TRBJ2-4; D possibly corresponds to TRBD1 (5 bases). CDR3 size: 15 residues. Germline V CDR1 and CDR2: MNHEY, SMNVEV (reference sequence). Trimming left V 8 bases short and J 0 bases short, with 14 bases between. This CDR3 reads CASRSQVLAKNIQYF. The CDR3 coding sequence is TGTGCCAGCCGATCACAGGTGCTAGCCAAAAACATTCAGTACTTC.

This rearrangement joins TRBV5-6 to TRBJ2-7; no definite D call. The CDR3 totals 14 residues. From germline, CDR1 is SGHDT and CDR2 YYEEEE. V lost 0 bases to trimming and J lost 0 bases, with 7 bases between them. Here the CDR3 DNA reads TGTGCCAGCAGCTTGGTAGGCAGCTCCTACGAGCAGTACTTC. It is translated as CASSLVGSSYEQYF. Combining the CDR3 with reference TRBV5-6 and TRBJ2-7 gives the whole variable domain DAGVTQSPTHLIKTRGQQVTLRCSPKSGHDTVSWYQQALGQGPQFIFQYYEEEERQRGNFPDRFSGHQFPNYSSELNVNALLLGDSALYLCASSLVGSSYEQYFGPGTRLTVT.

This clone was seen a handful of times. V usage is TRBV2 and J usage is TRBJ2-6, with 7 bases matching TRBD1. Per the germline V gene, CDR1 is SNHLY and CDR2 is FYNNEI. V lost 8 bases, J lost 0 bases, and 10 bases stayed unmatched. The CDR3 covers 17 residues. The CDR3 bases are TGTGCCAGCCAGCAGGGGGTACATCCCTCTGGGGCCAACGTCCTGACTTTC. It specifies CASQQGVHPSGANVLTF.

This rearrangement joins TRBV14 to TRBJ2-5; no clear D gene. The CDR3 covers 17 residues. Trimming removed 1 base at V and 4 bases at J, with 19 bases between. CDR1 is SGHDN, CDR2 FVKESK, per germline. CDR3 sequence reads: CASSQGTTPVPRETQYF. Written as DNA, the CDR3 is TGTGCCAGCAGCCAAGGAACGACTCCCGTGCCGCGAGAGACCCAGTACTTC.

This clone was observed once. The V gene is TRBV6-5, the J gene TRBJ1-6, with a possible D match to TRBD1 (5 bases). Trimming pared 4 bases from V and 14 bases from J, leaving 9 bases between. The CDR3 extends over 11 amino acids. The V gene's germline CDR1 is MNHEY and CDR2 SVGAGI. The CDR3 is CASSLAGALHF. In DNA form, the CDR3 reads TGTGCCAGCAGTTTAGCGGGGGCCCTCCACTTT.

This clone was counted a few times. The genes are TRBV12-5 and TRBJ1-6; TRBD1 agrees at 9 bases. This CDR3 spans 14 amino acids. Germline assignment: CDR1 LGHNT and CDR2 FRNRAP. V shed 6 bases and J 7 bases; nucleotides not matched to a gene: 4. DNA for the CDR3: TGTGCTAGTGGGTTTGGGACAGGGAATTCACCCCTCCACTTT. It translates to CASGFGTGNSPLHF.

This sequence joins TRBV28 and TRBJ1-3, with 7 positions matching TRBD1. The length of the CDR3 is 17 residues. Germline CDR1 reads MDHEN; CDR2 reads SYDVKM. V shed 3 bases, J shed 2 bases, and the junction held 10 bases outside the gene matches. The CDR3 bases are TGTGCCAGCAGTTTGTCCGTAGGGGGCGGAGCTGGAAACACCATATATTTT. The encoded protein is CASSLSVGGGAGNTIYF.

The V call is TRBV9, the J call TRBJ1-3; D is undetermined. The CDR3 has 12 amino acids. V was cut by 4 bases and J by 4 bases, with 6 bases left in between. The V gene's germline CDR1 is SGDLS and CDR2 YYNGEE. This CDR3 reads CASSYLGNTIYF. In DNA, the CDR3 is TGTGCCAGCAGCTATTTGGGAAACACCATATATTTT.

This chain uses TRBV6-5 with TRBJ2-1; TRBD2 matches at 8 bases. The CDR3 consists of 16 residues. V trimming: 0 bases; J trimming: 9 bases; junction bases outside the gene matches: 10. Germline V lookup: CDR1 MNHEY, CDR2 SVGAGI. Here the CDR3 reads CASSYSLSGSTSEQFF. DNA for the CDR3: TGTGCCAGCAGTTACTCTTTAAGCGGGAGTACGAGTGAGCAGTTCTTC.

For this clone: An end of the junction differs from the germline gene, which may be a read error. The chain has TRBV6-8 and TRBJ2-7, with D possibly TRBD2 on 6 matching bases. There are 11 residues in the CDR3. Germline lookup yields CDR1 MNHGY and CDR2 SAAAGT. In nucleotides, the CDR3 is TGTGCCAGCAGTGACGGACTAAAGCGTTTCTTC. Residues: CASSDGLKRFF.

This chain links TRBV5-1 with TRBJ1-4, with no clear D. V was pared by 1 base and J by 6 bases, with 13 bases between. CDR3 size: 15 residues. CDR1 is SGHRS and CDR2 is YFSETQ in the germline V gene. CDR3 sequence (DNA): TGCGCCAGCAGCTTGAACGGAGCGCCTGATGAAAAACTGTTTTTT. Translated: CASSLNGAPDEKLFF.

The chain joins TRBV28 to TRBJ1-1; no clear D. The CDR3 extends over 14 amino acids. Germline CDR1 and CDR2: MDHEN and SYDVKM. V dropped 3 bases and J dropped 5 bases, with 13 bases sitting between them. CDR3 sequence (DNA): TGTGCCAGCAGTTTCTCCTCCCGAGGAACTGAAGCTTTCTTT. Protein product: CASSFSSRGTEAFF. Drawing the rest from reference TRBV28 and TRBJ1-1, the complete variable domain is DVKVTQSSRYLVKRTGEKVFLECVQDMDHENMFWYRQDPGLGLRLIYFSYDVKMKEKGDIPEGYSVSREKKERFSLILESASTNQTSMYLCASSFSSRGTEAFFGQGTRLTVV.

This chain joins TRBV19 and TRBJ2-7; TRBD2 matches at 9 bases. The V segment lost 6 bases and the J segment 5 bases; nucleotides outside the gene matches: 23. Germline V lookup: CDR1 LNHDA, CDR2 SQIVND (reference sequence). This CDR3 spans 19 amino acids. The CDR3 sequence: CASSPRTDRVSGGLDEQYF. CDR3 in DNA: TGTGCCAGTAGCCCCAGGACAGACCGCGTTAGCGGGGGTCTCGACGAGCAGTACTTC. Complete variable domain (other parts from reference TRBV19 and TRBJ2-7): DGGITQSPKYLFRKEGQNVTLSCEQNLNHDAMYWYRQDPGQGLRLIYYSQIVNDFQKGDIAEGYSVSREKKESFPLTVTSAQKNPTAFYLCASSPRTDRVSGGLDEQYFGPGTRLTVT.

V is TRBV6-4 and J is TRBJ2-1, with 9 bases lining up with TRBD2. The CDR3 length is 15 residues. Trimming cost V 6 bases and J 8 bases; bases outside gene matches: 11. The germline gives CDR1 MRHNA, CDR2 SNTAGT. CDR3 sequence: CASSLLAGGRDEQFF. The CDR3 region has the DNA TGTGCCAGCAGCCTCCTGGCGGGGGGGAGGGATGAGCAGTTCTTC.

The J gene is TRBJ1-1, the V gene TRBV10-1; D gene uncertain. CDR1 and CDR2 (germline): WNHNN, SYGVQD (reference sequence). This CDR3 comprises 13 residues. V lost 4 bases and J 5 bases, leaving 11 bases between the germline ends. This CDR3 is CASSVEQWTEAFF. The CDR3 bases are TGCGCCAGCAGTGTAGAACAGTGGACTGAAGCTTTCTTT.

The V call is TRBV13, the J call TRBJ2-3; maybe TRBD2 (9 bases). The germline CDR1 and CDR2 sequences are PRHDT and FYEKMQ (reference sequence). Trimming removed 5 bases at V and 3 bases at J, with 18 bases between. The CDR3 has 16 amino acids. The CDR3 nucleotides read TGTGCCAGCAGCCAGGGGGCGGGGGGGCTAACAGATACGCAGTATTTT. It encodes CASSQGAGGLTDTQYF.

The chain has TRBV6-5 and TRBJ2-1, with D hard to call. The germline V and J ends were trimmed by 2 bases and 15 bases, with 17 bases remaining between them. CDR3 length: 13 residues. Germline V CDR1 and CDR2: MNHEY, SVGAGI. The CDR3 DNA sequence: TGTGCCAGCAGTTACGGTGGTGTGGGCGCTCCGTTCTTC. Encoded protein: CASSYGGVGAPFF.

The chain has TRBV27 and TRBJ1-1; no definite D call. CDR1 MNHEY and CDR2 SMNVEV come from the germline V gene (reference sequence). The CDR3 is 14 amino acids. Trimming took off 5 bases at V and 0 bases at J, with 10 bases between the two ends. CDR3 in DNA: TGTGCCAGCAGTCTAGGACCGCTGAACACTGAAGCTTTCTTT. Translating gives CASSLGPLNTEAFF.

This clone occurred a few times. The gene calls are TRBV2 and TRBJ1-1; maybe TRBD1 (5 bases). V lost 7 bases, J lost 5 bases, and 14 bases lay in between. This CDR3 region has 13 residues. Germline V gives CDR1 SNHLY, CDR2 FYNNEI. The CDR3 here is CASNQGADTEAFF. The CDR3 DNA reads as TGTGCCAGCAACCAAGGGGCTGATACTGAAGCTTTCTTT.

The chain joins TRBV19 to TRBJ1-2, with D possibly being TRBD1 (5 bases). Germline-derived CDR1 and CDR2 are LNHDA and SQIVND (reference sequence). The CDR3 extends over 13 amino acids. V was clipped by 3 bases and J by 5 bases, with 10 bases between them. CDR3: CASSMTDRYGYTF. CDR3 DNA: TGTGCCAGTAGTATGACAGACCGTTATGGCTACACCTTC. The whole variable domain, remainder taken from reference TRBV19 and TRBJ1-2, is DGGITQSPKYLFRKEGQNVTLSCEQNLNHDAMYWYRQDPGQGLRLIYYSQIVNDFQKGDIAEGYSVSREKKESFPLTVTSAQKNPTAFYLCASSMTDRYGYTFGSGTRLTVV.

The rearrangement links TRBV18 to TRBJ2-3; D is unresolved. Trimming removed 2 bases from V and 5 bases from J, with 8 bases in between. Germline values: CDR1 KGHSH, CDR2 LQKENI. The CDR3 sequence is 13 residues long. The CDR3 nucleotides are TGTGCCAGCTCACCATTATTAGAAGATACGCAGTATTTT. Translated, it gives CASSPLLEDTQYF.

Here the CDR3 reads CSLRDYGETQYF. In DNA form, the CDR3 reads TGCAGCCTCAGGGACTATGGAGAGACCCAGTACTTC. This chain connects TRBV29-1 to TRBJ2-5, with TRBD2 matching 7 bases. CDR3 length: 12 residues. From germline, CDR1 is SQVTM and CDR2 ANQGSEA. Unmatched junction bases numbered 7, after V lost 8 bases and J lost 4 bases.

This clone was observed a handful of times. J is TRBJ2-2 and V is TRBV5-1; TRBD2 matches 8 bases. This CDR3 is 15 amino acids long. Trimming cost V 2 bases and J 6 bases; bases outside gene matches: 6. Germline V gene lookup returns CDR1 SGHRS and CDR2 YFSETQ. CDR3 loop: CASSFGLAFSGELFF. CDR3 bases: TGCGCCAGCAGCTTCGGACTAGCTTTTTCCGGGGAGCTGTTTTTT.

The chain uses TRBV5-3 and TRBJ1-4, with 7 bases identical to TRBD1. TRBV5-3 is designated an ORF whose function remains uncertain. CDR3 length: 18 residues. After removal of 4 bases from V and 7 bases from J, the junction contained 19 bases not matched to a gene. CDR3 region: CARSIKGGAGKGGEKLFF. CDR3 DNA: TGTGCCAGAAGCATAAAAGGGGGCGCCGGAAAGGGAGGTGAAAAACTGTTTTTT.

This clone was seen a single time. The J gene is TRBJ2-1, the V gene TRBV7-8; 7 bases fit TRBD2. Losses at the gene ends were 5 bases for V and 7 bases for J; bases not matched to a gene: 11. Germline assignment: CDR1 SGHVS and CDR2 FQNEAQ. The length of the CDR3 is 15 residues. For the CDR3, the DNA is TGTGCCAGCAGCCTCCCGACTAGCAGGCAGAATGAGCAGTTCTTC. It codes for CASSLPTSRQNEQFF.

The chain has TRBV6-1 and TRBJ1-1, with a weak D call TRBD1 (5 bases). Germline CDR1 is MNHNS and CDR2 is SASEGT. The CDR3 is 15 amino acids. Trimming removed 3 bases at V and 4 bases at J, with 15 bases between. The CDR3 loop is CASSERQPLGTEAFF. Here the CDR3 DNA reads TGTGCCAGCAGTGAGCGACAGCCCTTGGGCACTGAAGCTTTCTTT.

The V call is TRBV7-6, the J call TRBJ1-1; D remains ambiguous. Trimming removed 6 bases at V and 1 base at J, with 12 bases between. The CDR3 length is 14 residues. The germline CDR1 and CDR2 sequences are SGHVS and FNYEAQ. CDR3 protein: CASRAGIQNTEAFF. CDR3 DNA: TGTGCCAGCAGGGCCGGGATACAGAACACTGAAGCTTTCTTT. Looking up the rest from reference TRBV7-6 and TRBJ1-1 gives the full variable domain: GAGVSQSPRYKVTKRGQDVALRCDPISGHVSLYWYRQALGQGPEFLTYFNYEAQQDKSGLPNDRFSAERPEGSISTLTIQRTEQRDSAMYRCASRAGIQNTEAFFGQGTRLTVV.

The rearrangement uses TRBV6-1 and TRBJ1-1; 8 bases are shared with TRBD1. Per the germline V gene, CDR1 is MNHNS and CDR2 is SASEGT. Trimming at V came to 7 bases and at J to 5 bases, leaving 9 bases not matched to a gene. The CDR3 sequence is 14 residues long. The CDR3 spells CASNGQGTRTEAFF. CDR3 DNA: TGTGCCAGCAATGGACAGGGAACGAGAACTGAAGCTTTCTTT.

CDR3 amino acids: CASSELSRNSPLHF. In nucleotides, the CDR3 is TGTGCCAGCAGTGAACTAAGCAGGAATTCACCCCTCCACTTT. The V call is TRBV2, the J call TRBJ1-6; no definite D call. In germline, CDR1 is SNHLY, CDR2 FYNNEI. V lost 2 bases and J lost 7, with 9 bases in between. This CDR3 is built from 14 residues. Using reference TRBV2 and TRBJ1-6 for the parts outside the CDR3, the full variable domain is EPEVTQTPSHQVTQMGQEVILRCVPISNHLYFYWYRQILGQKVEFLVSFYNNEISEKSEIFDDQFSVERPDGSNFTLKIRSTKLEDSAMYFCASSELSRNSPLHFGNGTRLTVT.